The 28 T cell receptor beta chains reported below all come from one sample, sequenced in a study of T cells in localized non-small cell lung cancer. This table comes from immunoSEQ multiplex PCR, and its TCRdb copy is limited to in-frame clones, with some not included. The repertoire holds about 29,000 clones, roughly nine tenths seen once, with around a tenth in the top ten. This specimen consisted of peripheral blood, obtained before any cancer treatment. All receptors come from a woman aged 40-69 years with stage I lung adenocarcinoma.

The chain couples TRBV18 to TRBJ2-2, with D tentatively TRBD2 (6 bases). Germline CDR1 and CDR2: KGHSH and LQKENI. The CDR3 loop spans 15 amino acids. Trimming cost V 6 bases and J 2 bases, with 13 bases left between them. The CDR3 DNA is TGTGCCAGCTCCCCCCTGACTAGAAACACCGGGGAGCTGTTTTTT. Its protein is CASSPLTRNTGELFF.

V and J are TRBV5-1 and TRBJ2-1, with D unclear. V was clipped by 0 bases and J by 8 bases, with 3 bases between them. The germline CDR1 and CDR2 sequences are SGHRS and YFSETQ. This CDR3 is built from 11 residues. The CDR3 DNA is TGCGCCAGCAGCTTGGCCTATGAGCAGTTCTTC. Protein sequence: CASSLAYEQFF.

V gene TRBV5-6 combines with J gene TRBJ2-5; 7 bases line up with TRBD2. Germline CDR1 SGHDT, CDR2 YYEEEE. This CDR3 region has 14 residues. Trimming cost V 3 bases and J 4 bases; bases outside gene matches: 6. The CDR3 sequence: CASSSIWGGETQYF. The CDR3 nucleotides read TGTGCCAGCAGCTCTATTTGGGGGGGAGAGACCCAGTACTTC.

The chain joins TRBV5-1 to TRBJ1-4; 7 bases are a match to TRBD1. This CDR3 spans 14 amino acids. Per germline, CDR1 SGHRS and CDR2 YFSETQ. V trimming: 4 bases; J trimming: 6 bases; junction bases outside the gene matches: 6. Here the CDR3 DNA reads TGCGCCAGCAGCCCTGGGACAGCGGATGAAAAACTGTTTTTT. Translating gives CASSPGTADEKLFF.

The V and J genes are TRBV7-2 and TRBJ2-3; 10 nucleotides agree with TRBD2. The germline gives CDR1 SGHTA, CDR2 FQGNSA. Germline trimming cut 5 bases from V and 8 bases from J; bases unmatched to any gene: 16. This CDR3 is 17 amino acids long. CDR3 loop: CASSPRGSGGINVTQYF. CDR3 nucleotide sequence: TGTGCCAGCAGCCCTCGGGGTAGCGGGGGGATAAATGTTACGCAGTATTTT.

V usage is TRBV5-4 and J usage is TRBJ2-1, with unresolved D. Germline CDR1 reads SGHNT; CDR2 reads YYREEE (reference sequence). V lost 0 bases and J lost 5, with 12 bases in between. The CDR3 is 15 residues long. CDR3 sequence reads: CASSLGASSDNEQFF. DNA of the CDR3: TGTGCCAGCAGCTTGGGGGCCTCTTCGGACAATGAGCAGTTCTTC.

The chain links TRBV7-8 to TRBJ2-7; a weak D match, TRBD1 (6 bases). The germline V gene has CDR1 SGHVS and CDR2 FQNEAQ. This CDR3 spans 14 amino acids. V was clipped by 3 bases and J by 3 bases, with 12 bases between them. CDR3 loop: CASSFRSGDYEQYF. The CDR3 coding sequence is TGTGCCAGCAGCTTCAGGTCAGGGGACTACGAGCAGTACTTC.

There are a few counts of this clone. V and J are TRBV9 and TRBJ2-3; D is undetermined. CDR1 SGDLS and CDR2 YYNGEE come from the germline V gene. This CDR3 comprises 13 residues. Deletions cut 4 bases from V and 0 bases from J, with 6 bases between. The chain's CDR3 is CASSFQSTDTQYF. In nucleotides, the CDR3 is TGTGCCAGCAGCTTCCAGAGCACAGATACGCAGTATTTT. The full variable domain, its missing parts supplied by reference TRBV9 and TRBJ2-3, is DSGVTQTPKHLITATGQRVTLRCSPRSGDLSVYWYQQSLDQGLQFLIQYYNGEERAKGNILERFSAQQFPDLHSELNLSSLELGDSALYFCASSFQSTDTQYFGPGTRLTVL.

J is TRBJ2-3 and V is TRBV15, with 8 nucleotides matching TRBD2. The CDR3 extends over 17 amino acids. V was clipped by 4 bases and J by 2 bases; unmatched bases: 11. Per the germline V gene, CDR1 is LNHNV and CDR2 is YYDKDF (reference sequence). This CDR3 reads CATSILIAGRLTDTQYF. The CDR3 bases are TGTGCCACCAGCATATTAATAGCGGGGAGGCTCACAGATACGCAGTATTTT.

This rearrangement joins TRBV19 to TRBJ2-2, with D tentatively TRBD1 (5 bases). The CDR3 consists of 16 residues. Trimming removed 6 bases at V and 2 bases at J, with 16 bases between. From germline, CDR1 is LNHDA and CDR2 SQIVND (reference sequence). For the CDR3, the DNA is TGTGCCAGTAGCCTCGTGGACATCCCTAACACCGGGGAGCTGTTTTTT. It yields the protein CASSLVDIPNTGELFF.

V is TRBV28 and J is TRBJ1-1; no firm D call. The CDR3 is 11 amino acids. Trimming left V 5 bases short and J 8 bases short, with 9 bases between. The germline V gene encodes CDR1 MDHEN and CDR2 SYDVKM. The CDR3 nucleotides are TGTGCCAGCAGTAGTATGACAGAAGCTTTCTTT. It encodes CASSSMTEAFF.

CDR3 residues: CASTISTATYEQYF. In DNA, the CDR3 is TGCGCCAGCACGATTAGCACAGCTACCTACGAGCAGTACTTC. The chain uses TRBV5-1 and TRBJ2-7; D unclear. The CDR3 is made up of 14 amino acids. Germline loops: CDR1 SGHRS, CDR2 YFSETQ. Between the trimmed V and J ends, which lost 6 bases and 2 bases, there was a span of 15 bases.

This sequence joins TRBV5-1 and TRBJ2-3; TRBD1 matches 9 bases. V shed 4 bases and J 4 bases; nucleotides not matched to a gene: 10. This CDR3 has 16 amino acids. Germline values: CDR1 SGHRS, CDR2 YFSETQ. The CDR3 is CASSISGQGAADTQYF. The CDR3 DNA follows: TGCGCCAGCAGCATTTCGGGACAGGGTGCAGCAGATACGCAGTATTTT.

V usage is TRBV9 and J usage is TRBJ2-1, with TRBD2 identical over 10 bases. This CDR3 is built from 15 residues. Germline CDR1 is SGDLS and CDR2 is YYNGEE. V dropped 0 bases and J dropped 6; count of bases not matched to a gene: 3. This CDR3 is CASSVELAGFNEQFF. DNA for the CDR3: TGTGCCAGCAGCGTAGAACTAGCGGGGTTCAATGAGCAGTTCTTC. The full variable domain, completed using reference TRBV9 and TRBJ2-1, is DSGVTQTPKHLITATGQRVTLRCSPRSGDLSVYWYQQSLDQGLQFLIQYYNGEERAKGNILERFSAQQFPDLHSELNLSSLELGDSALYFCASSVELAGFNEQFFGPGTRLTVL.

The rearrangement links TRBV29-1 to TRBJ1-3; tentative D call: TRBD1 (6 bases). CDR1 SQVTM and CDR2 ANQGSEA come from the germline V gene. Trimming cost V 7 bases and J 0 bases, with 16 bases left between them. The CDR3 loop spans 15 amino acids. CDR3 sequence reads: CSAWDTSSSGNTIYF. CDR3 nucleotides: TGCAGCGCCTGGGACACCTCGAGCTCTGGAAACACCATATATTTT. Using reference TRBV29-1 and TRBJ1-3 for the parts outside the CDR3, the full variable domain is SAVISQKPSRDICQRGTSLTIQCQVDSQVTMMFWYRQQPGQSLTLIATANQGSEATYESGFVIDKFPISRPNLTFSTLTVSNMSPEDSSIYLCSAWDTSSSGNTIYFGEGSWLTVV.

This chain joins TRBV6-9 and TRBJ1-2; 8 bases fit TRBD1. J was trimmed by 2 bases and V by 6 bases; bases with no gene match: 5. Germline CDR1 is MNHGY and CDR2 is SVAAGI. The CDR3 runs 14 residues. The chain's CDR3 is CASRGTGVNYGYTF. As DNA, the CDR3 is TGTGCCAGCAGGGGGACAGGAGTCAACTATGGCTACACCTTC.

The genes are TRBV28 and TRBJ1-4; TRBD1 aligns across 8 bases. V lost 5 bases to trimming and J lost 6 bases; unmatched junction nucleotides: 5. Germline V gene lookup returns CDR1 MDHEN and CDR2 SYDVKM. The CDR3 totals 14 residues. The CDR3 DNA reads as TGTGCCAGCAGTCCAGAGGACAGGGATGAAAAACTGTTTTTT. The encoded protein is CASSPEDRDEKLFF.

The rearrangement uses TRBV28 and TRBJ1-3; D not certain. The CDR3 covers 15 residues. Germline values: CDR1 MDHEN, CDR2 SYDVKM. Trimming removed 6 bases at V and 0 bases at J, with 12 bases between. The CDR3 DNA is TGTGCCAGCAGCCCCTCCAGATCCTCTGGAAACACCATATATTTT. Its translation is CASSPSRSSGNTIYF.

The rearrangement links TRBV6-1 to TRBJ1-2; the D is unclear. This CDR3 region has 13 residues. Germline CDR1 and CDR2: MNHNS and SASEGT. Trimming stripped 2 bases from V and 8 bases from J, with 12 bases between. CDR3 bases: TGTGCCAGCAGTGAATCGGGTACGAGAGGCTACACCTTC. As protein: CASSESGTRGYTF.

This clone was counted only a few times. The rearrangement links TRBV19 to TRBJ2-5, with D perhaps given as TRBD1 or TRBD2 (6 bases each). This CDR3 has 13 amino acids. Trimming cost V 4 bases and J 4 bases, with 10 bases left between them. The germline CDR1 and CDR2 sequences are LNHDA and SQIVND (reference sequence). Here the CDR3 DNA reads TGTGCCAGTAGTACTGGAGGGGGAGAGACCCAGTACTTC. Its protein is CASSTGGGETQYF. The entire variable domain, with the rest obtained from reference TRBV19 and TRBJ2-5, is as follows: DGGITQSPKYLFRKEGQNVTLSCEQNLNHDAMYWYRQDPGQGLRLIYYSQIVNDFQKGDIAEGYSVSREKKESFPLTVTSAQKNPTAFYLCASSTGGGETQYFGPGTRLLVL.

The chain links TRBV30 to TRBJ1-2, with 8 bases matching TRBD1. The CDR3 consists of 17 residues. Germline V gene sequence: CDR1 GTSNPN, CDR2 SVGIG (reference sequence). The V gene end was trimmed by 5 bases and the J gene end by 6 bases; junction bases not matched to a gene: 20. The CDR3 here is CAWGPGTGLSLTNGYTF. CDR3 in DNA: TGTGCCTGGGGGCCCGGGACAGGACTTTCCCTAACTAATGGCTACACCTTC.

This clone was seen only once. The chain recombines TRBV6-1 with TRBJ1-1; TRBD1 agrees at 7 bases. The CDR3 totals 14 residues. With V trimmed by 4 bases and J by 4 bases, 6 bases remained unmatched. Germline V gives CDR1 MNHNS, CDR2 SASEGT. CDR3 amino acids: CASSVTGEVTEAFF. The CDR3 coding sequence is TGTGCCAGCAGTGTTACAGGGGAGGTCACTGAAGCTTTCTTT.

The chain is built from TRBV14 and TRBJ2-1; TRBD2 matches at 7 bases. V dropped 4 bases and J dropped 3; count of bases not matched to a gene: 6. Per the germline V gene, CDR1 is SGHDN and CDR2 is FVKESK. This CDR3 is built from 15 residues. This chain's CDR3 is CASSLRGGIYNEQFF. The CDR3 DNA reads TGTGCCAGCAGCCTAAGGGGAGGGATCTACAATGAGCAGTTCTTC.

V usage is TRBV7-2 and J usage is TRBJ2-1; 7 nucleotides line up with TRBD2. The CDR3 totals 15 residues. The junction had 3 bases not matched to a gene; V was cut back by 1 base and J by 3 bases. The germline gives CDR1 SGHTA, CDR2 FQGNSA. This CDR3 is CASSLVVAGYNEQFF. CDR3 coding DNA: TGTGCCAGCAGCTTAGTGGTAGCGGGCTACAATGAGCAGTTCTTC.

J is TRBJ2-1 and V is TRBV5-4; perhaps TRBD1 as D (5 bases). Trimming pared 4 bases from V and 0 bases from J, leaving 14 bases between. Germline V CDR1 and CDR2: SGHNT, YYREEE (reference sequence). The CDR3 spans 16 residues. The CDR3 region is CASSDATGASYNEQFF. Here the CDR3 DNA reads TGTGCCAGCAGCGATGCAACTGGGGCCTCCTACAATGAGCAGTTCTTC.

The gene calls are TRBV28 and TRBJ2-7, with TRBD2 identical over 11 bases. CDR1 is MDHEN and CDR2 is SYDVKM in the germline V gene. The CDR3 is 15 residues long. V was pared by 5 bases and J by 3 bases, with 6 bases of the junction left unmatched. The CDR3 reads CASSLGTSGDYEQYF. CDR3 bases: TGTGCCAGCAGTCTCGGGACTAGCGGAGACTACGAGCAGTACTTC.

The chain has TRBV27 and TRBJ2-1, with 7 nucleotides matching TRBD2. Germline CDR1 and CDR2: MNHEY and SMNVEV (reference sequence). The CDR3 sequence is 14 residues long. Germline trimming cut 2 bases from V and 7 bases from J; bases unmatched to any gene: 5. CDR3 amino acids: CASSLGGEGNEQFF. The CDR3 coding sequence is TGTGCCAGCAGTTTAGGAGGGGAGGGGAATGAGCAGTTCTTC.

The chain recombines TRBV19 with TRBJ2-3, with 14 positions matching TRBD2. Germline V gene sequence: CDR1 LNHDA, CDR2 SQIVND (reference sequence). The CDR3 covers 15 residues. Trimming at V came to 7 bases and at J to 3 bases, leaving 3 bases not matched to a gene. The CDR3 loop is CASNGLAGGTDTQYF. The CDR3 bases are TGTGCCAGTAACGGACTAGCGGGAGGAACAGATACGCAGTATTTT.